This T cell receptor (beta chain) stems from a study of early T cells in non-severe SARS-CoV-2 infection (dated by TCRdb to the early 2020s). Turning to the overall study: Bulk RNA from unsorted whole blood was used for TCR sequencing, so alpha and beta chains could not be paired. Paper-wide results and their limitations: VDJdb matching was skewed toward anti-spike CD8 responses and likely underestimated virus-specific expansions, missing private and CD4 specificities.

The library was made by 5' RACE. Sequencing instrument: NextSeq 500. To correct for sequencing error and PCR bias, the TCR library protocol tagged individual cDNA molecules with unique molecular identifiers. TCR alpha and beta chains were both sequenced, and the abundances of alpha and beta sequences in each sample were closely correlated with each other. Per the authors' processing: V gene, J gene and CDR3 annotation of TCR sequences was performed with Decombinator V4. Expanded TCRs were defined as changing significantly between any two time points under a Poisson model with p below 0.0001. TCR abundances were normalised to the total number of TCRs sequenced per sample and were expressed as counts per million. MAIT TCRs were defined by TRAV1-2 paired with TRAJ12, TRAJ20 or TRAJ33, and iNKT TCRs by TRAV10 paired with TRAJ18. VDJdb, accessed on 1 November 2021, was searched for TCRs annotated for CMV, EBV and SARS-CoV-2, and TCRs annotated for more than one antigen were excluded. The public reads were run again by TCRdb, first through fastp at Q25 and then through MiXCR, and only productive beta chains were kept. Rows with one shared CDR3 protein collapse into an entry with the most common genes and DNA. None of the V and J calls come from the authors' own analysis; TCRdb made them. This sample gives about 80,000 distinct CDR3 sequences in total; 10% to 15% of them show up just once. The ten most abundant clones make up 3.4% of the sample.

The germline V gene yields MDHEN for CDR1 and SYDVKM for CDR2. The CDR3 holds 15 amino acids from the cysteine to the phenylalanine. The sequence is cut down to CDR3 DNA, 45 bases in frame from base 1. A distance of 16 bases separates the germline ends of V and J, which lose 5 bases and 6 bases respectively. Set within a cohort of healthcare workers in London, UK, this nested case-control study involved weekly PCR testing of nasopharyngeal swabs along with blood sampling. Healthcare workers were enrolled in the week of the UK lockdown, from 23 to 31 March 2020, and were followed every week for up to roughly 15 weeks. On this clonotype: Its antigen is not yet known. Per-nucleotide qualities are absent, and no much larger clonotype sits a single base away.

The receptor's source is an adult who was a healthcare worker with PCR-confirmed SARS-CoV-2 infection or an uninfected control (not recorded which). The rearranged segments are TRBV28 and TRBJ2-2; the D segment cannot be called with confidence. The sequencing input was whole blood. The nucleotides read TGTGCCAGCAGTCCCGTGCGGCCTGGCCCCGGGGAGCTGTTTTTT. Its protein product is CASSPVRPGPGELFF.